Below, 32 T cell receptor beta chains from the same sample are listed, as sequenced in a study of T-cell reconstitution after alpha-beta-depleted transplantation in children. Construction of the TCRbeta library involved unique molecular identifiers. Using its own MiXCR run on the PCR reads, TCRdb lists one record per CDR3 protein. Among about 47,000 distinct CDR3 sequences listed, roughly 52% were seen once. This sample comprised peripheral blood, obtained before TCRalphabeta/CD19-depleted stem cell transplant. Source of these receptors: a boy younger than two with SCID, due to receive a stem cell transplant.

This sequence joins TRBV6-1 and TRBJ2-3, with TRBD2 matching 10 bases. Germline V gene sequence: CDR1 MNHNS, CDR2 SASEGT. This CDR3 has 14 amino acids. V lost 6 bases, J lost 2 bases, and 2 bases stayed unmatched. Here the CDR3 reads CASRLAGSTDTQYF. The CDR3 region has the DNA TGTGCCAGCAGACTAGCGGGGTCCACAGATACGCAGTATTTT.

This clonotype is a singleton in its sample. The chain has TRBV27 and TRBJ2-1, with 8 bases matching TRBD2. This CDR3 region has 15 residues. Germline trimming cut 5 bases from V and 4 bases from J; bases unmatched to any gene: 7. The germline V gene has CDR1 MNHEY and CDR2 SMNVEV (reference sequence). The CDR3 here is CASSGRGGPYNEQFF. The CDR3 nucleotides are TGTGCCAGCAGTGGGCGCGGGGGGCCATACAATGAGCAGTTCTTC.

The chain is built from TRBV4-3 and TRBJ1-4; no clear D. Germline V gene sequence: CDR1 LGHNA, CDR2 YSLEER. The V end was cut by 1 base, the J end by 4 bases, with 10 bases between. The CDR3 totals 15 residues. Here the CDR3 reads CASSQGPSLNEKLFF. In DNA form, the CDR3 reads TGCGCCAGCAGCCAAGGCCCCAGCCTTAATGAAAAACTGTTTTTT.

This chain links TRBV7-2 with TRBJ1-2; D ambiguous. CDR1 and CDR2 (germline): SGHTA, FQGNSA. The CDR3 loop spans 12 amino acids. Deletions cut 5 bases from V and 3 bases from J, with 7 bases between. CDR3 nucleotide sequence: TGTGCCAGCAGCCTGAAATACTATGGCTACACCTTC. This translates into CASSLKYYGYTF. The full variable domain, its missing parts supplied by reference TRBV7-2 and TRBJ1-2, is GAGVSQSPSNKVTEKGKDVELRCDPISGHTALYWYRQSLGQGLEFLIYFQGNSAPDKSGLPSDRFSAERTGGSVSTLTIQRTQQEDSAVYLCASSLKYYGYTFGSGTRLTVV.

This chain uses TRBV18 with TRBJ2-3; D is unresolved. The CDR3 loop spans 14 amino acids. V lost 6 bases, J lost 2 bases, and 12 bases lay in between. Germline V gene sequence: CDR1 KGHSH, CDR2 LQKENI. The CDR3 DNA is TGTGCCAGCTCCCCGGAACCATTCACAGATACGCAGTATTTT. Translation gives CASSPEPFTDTQYF.

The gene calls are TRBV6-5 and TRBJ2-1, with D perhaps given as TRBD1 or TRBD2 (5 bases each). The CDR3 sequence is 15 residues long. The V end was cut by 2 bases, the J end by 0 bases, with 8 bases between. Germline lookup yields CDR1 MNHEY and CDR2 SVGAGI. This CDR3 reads CASSYGTSSYNEQFF. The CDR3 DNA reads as TGTGCCAGCAGTTACGGGACGAGCTCCTACAATGAGCAGTTCTTC.

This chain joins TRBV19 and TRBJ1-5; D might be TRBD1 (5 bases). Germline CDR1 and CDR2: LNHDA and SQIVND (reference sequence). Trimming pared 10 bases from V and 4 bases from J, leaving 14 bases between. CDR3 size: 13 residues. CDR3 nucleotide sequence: TGTGCCACGATGACAGAGGGGAATCAGCCCCAGCATTTT. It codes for CATMTEGNQPQHF.

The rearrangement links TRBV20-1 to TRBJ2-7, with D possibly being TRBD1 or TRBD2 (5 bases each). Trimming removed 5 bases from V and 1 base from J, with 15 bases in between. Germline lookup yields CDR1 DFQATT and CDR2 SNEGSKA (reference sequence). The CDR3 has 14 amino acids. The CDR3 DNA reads TGCAGTGCTCCACCCTCGGGGCAGTCCTACGAGCAGTACTTC. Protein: CSAPPSGQSYEQYF.

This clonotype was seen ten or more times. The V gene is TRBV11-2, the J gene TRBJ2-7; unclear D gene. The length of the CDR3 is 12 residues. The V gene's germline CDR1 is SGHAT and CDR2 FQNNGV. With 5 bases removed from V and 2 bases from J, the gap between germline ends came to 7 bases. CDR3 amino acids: CASSPGPYEQYF. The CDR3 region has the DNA TGTGCCAGCAGCCCCGGGCCCTACGAGCAGTACTTC.

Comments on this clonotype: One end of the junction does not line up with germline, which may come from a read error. The DNA of the CDR3 is TGTGCTAGCAGCTTAGCAGGGACCAACGTCCTGACTTTC. Encoded protein: CASSLAGTNVLTF. This sequence joins TRBV7-7 and TRBJ2-6; a possible D gene is TRBD1 (5 bases). The CDR3 sequence is 13 residues long. Germline V lookup: CDR1 SSHAT, CDR2 FNYEAQ (reference sequence).

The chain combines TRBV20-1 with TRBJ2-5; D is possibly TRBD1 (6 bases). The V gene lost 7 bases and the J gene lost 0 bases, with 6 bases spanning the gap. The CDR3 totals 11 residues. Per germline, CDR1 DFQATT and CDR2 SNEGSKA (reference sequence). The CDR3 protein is CSGQDQETQYF. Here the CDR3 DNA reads TGCAGTGGACAGGACCAAGAGACCCAGTACTTC.

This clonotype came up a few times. The CDR3: CAAAPQGEEETQYF. CDR3 sequence (DNA): TGCGCCGCCGCCCCGCAGGGGGAAGAGGAGACCCAGTACTTC. V and J are TRBV10-2 and TRBJ2-5; 7 nucleotides line up with TRBD1. Looked up from germline, CDR1 is WSHSY and CDR2 is SAAADI. The CDR3 contains 14 residues. V was pared by 11 bases and J by 5 bases, with 14 bases of the junction left unmatched.

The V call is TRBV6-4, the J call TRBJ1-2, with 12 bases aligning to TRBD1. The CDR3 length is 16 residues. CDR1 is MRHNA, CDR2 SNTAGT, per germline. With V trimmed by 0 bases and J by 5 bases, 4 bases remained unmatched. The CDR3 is CASSDSAGQGAYGYTF. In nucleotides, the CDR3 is TGTGCCAGCAGTGACTCGGCGGGACAGGGGGCATATGGCTACACCTTC.

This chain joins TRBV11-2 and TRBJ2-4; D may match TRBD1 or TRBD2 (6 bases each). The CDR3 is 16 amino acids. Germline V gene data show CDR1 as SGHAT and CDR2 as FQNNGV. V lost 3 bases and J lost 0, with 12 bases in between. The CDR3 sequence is CASSFGGGLAKNIQYF. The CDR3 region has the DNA TGTGCCAGCAGCTTTGGAGGGGGGCTAGCCAAAAACATTCAGTACTTC.

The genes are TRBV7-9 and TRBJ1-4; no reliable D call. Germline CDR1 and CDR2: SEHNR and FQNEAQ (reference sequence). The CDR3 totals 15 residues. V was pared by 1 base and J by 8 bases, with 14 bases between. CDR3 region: CASSLVAPEGEKLFF. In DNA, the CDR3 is TGTGCCAGCAGCTTAGTCGCCCCCGAGGGCGAAAAACTGTTTTTT.

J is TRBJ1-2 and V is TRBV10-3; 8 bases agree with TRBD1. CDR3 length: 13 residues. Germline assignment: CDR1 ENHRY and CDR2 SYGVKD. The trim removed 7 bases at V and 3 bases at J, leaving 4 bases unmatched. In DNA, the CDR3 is TGTGCCATCACCGGACAGGGTCACTATGGCTACACCTTC. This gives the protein CAITGQGHYGYTF.

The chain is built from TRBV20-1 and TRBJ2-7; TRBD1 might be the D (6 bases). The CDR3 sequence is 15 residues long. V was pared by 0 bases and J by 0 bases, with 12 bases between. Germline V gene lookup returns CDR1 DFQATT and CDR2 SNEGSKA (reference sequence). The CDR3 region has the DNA TGCAGTGCTAGAGATCCGGCAGGGGCCTCCTACGAGCAGTACTTC. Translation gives CSARDPAGASYEQYF.

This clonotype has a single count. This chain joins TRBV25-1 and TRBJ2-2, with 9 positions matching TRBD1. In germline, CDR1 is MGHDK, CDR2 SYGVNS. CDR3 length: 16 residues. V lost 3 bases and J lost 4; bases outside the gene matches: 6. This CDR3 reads CASSDPGQGLTGELFF. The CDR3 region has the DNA TGTGCCAGCAGTGATCCGGGACAGGGCCTCACCGGGGAGCTGTTTTTT.

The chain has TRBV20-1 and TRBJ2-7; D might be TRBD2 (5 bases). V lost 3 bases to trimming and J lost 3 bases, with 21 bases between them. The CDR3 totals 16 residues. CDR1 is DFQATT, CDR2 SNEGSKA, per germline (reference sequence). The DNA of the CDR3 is TGCAGTGCTAGTGACTTAGCGTCCCGTGATTACTACGAGCAGTACTTC. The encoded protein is CSASDLASRDYYEQYF.

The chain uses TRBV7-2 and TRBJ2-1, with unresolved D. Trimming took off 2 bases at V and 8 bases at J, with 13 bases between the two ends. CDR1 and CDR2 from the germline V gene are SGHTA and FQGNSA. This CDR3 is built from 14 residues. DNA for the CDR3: TGTGCCAGCAGCTTAAACTCCCCCGGCGATGAGCAGTTCTTC. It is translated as CASSLNSPGDEQFF. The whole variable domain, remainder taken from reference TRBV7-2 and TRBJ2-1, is GAGVSQSPSNKVTEKGKDVELRCDPISGHTALYWYRQSLGQGLEFLIYFQGNSAPDKSGLPSDRFSAERTGGSVSTLTIQRTQQEDSAVYLCASSLNSPGDEQFFGPGTRLTVL.

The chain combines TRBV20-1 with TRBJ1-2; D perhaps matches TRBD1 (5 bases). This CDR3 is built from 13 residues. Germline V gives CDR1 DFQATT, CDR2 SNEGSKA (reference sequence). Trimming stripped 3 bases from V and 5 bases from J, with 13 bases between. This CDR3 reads CSARLGRRYGYTF. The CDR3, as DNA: TGCAGTGCTAGGCTGGGGCGCCGGTATGGCTACACCTTC.

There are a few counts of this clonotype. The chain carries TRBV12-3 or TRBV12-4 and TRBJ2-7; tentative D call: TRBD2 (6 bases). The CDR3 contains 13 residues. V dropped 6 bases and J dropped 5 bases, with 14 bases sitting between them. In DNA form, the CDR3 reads TGTGCCAGCAGGGCCGGCGGGGTCGACGAGCAGTACTTC. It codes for CASRAGGVDEQYF.

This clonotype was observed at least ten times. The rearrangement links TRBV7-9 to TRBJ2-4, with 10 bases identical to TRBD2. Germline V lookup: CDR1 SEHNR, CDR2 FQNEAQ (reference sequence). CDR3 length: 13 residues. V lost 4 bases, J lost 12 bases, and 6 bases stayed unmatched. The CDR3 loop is CASSSGLADSQYF. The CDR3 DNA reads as TGTGCCAGCAGCTCAGGACTAGCGGATTCTCAGTACTTC. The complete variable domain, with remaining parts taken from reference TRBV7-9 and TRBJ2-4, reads DTGVSQNPRHKITKRGQNVTFRCDPISEHNRLYWYRQTLGQGPEFLTYFQNEAQLEKSRLLSDRFSAERPKGSFSTLEIQRTEQGDSAMYLCASSSGLADSQYFGAGTRLSVL.

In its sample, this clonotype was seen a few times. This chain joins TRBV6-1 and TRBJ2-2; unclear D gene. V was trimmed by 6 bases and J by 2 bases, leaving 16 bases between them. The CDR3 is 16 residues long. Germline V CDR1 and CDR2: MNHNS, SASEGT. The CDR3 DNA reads TGTGCCAGCAGCCCACTCGGGCAGGTTAACACCGGGGAGCTGTTTTTT. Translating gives CASSPLGQVNTGELFF.

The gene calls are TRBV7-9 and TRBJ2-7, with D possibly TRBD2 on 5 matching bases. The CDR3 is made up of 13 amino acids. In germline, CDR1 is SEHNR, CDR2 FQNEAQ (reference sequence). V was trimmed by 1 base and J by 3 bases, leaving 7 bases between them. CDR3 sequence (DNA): TGTGCCAGCAGCTTAGGTCGGGACTACGAGCAGTACTTC. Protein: CASSLGRDYEQYF.

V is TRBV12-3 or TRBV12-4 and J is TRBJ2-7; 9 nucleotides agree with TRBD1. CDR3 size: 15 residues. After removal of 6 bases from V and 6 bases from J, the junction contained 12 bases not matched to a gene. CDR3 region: CASSPETGGSFEQYF. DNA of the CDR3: TGTGCCAGCAGCCCCGAGACAGGGGGTAGCTTCGAGCAGTACTTC.

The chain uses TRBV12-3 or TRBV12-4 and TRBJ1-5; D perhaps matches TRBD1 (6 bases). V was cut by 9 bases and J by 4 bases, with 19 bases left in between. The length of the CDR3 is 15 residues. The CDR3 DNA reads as TGTGCCAGGTGGTCGGGGGGACACGATAATCAGCCCCAGCATTTT. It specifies CARWSGGHDNQPQHF.

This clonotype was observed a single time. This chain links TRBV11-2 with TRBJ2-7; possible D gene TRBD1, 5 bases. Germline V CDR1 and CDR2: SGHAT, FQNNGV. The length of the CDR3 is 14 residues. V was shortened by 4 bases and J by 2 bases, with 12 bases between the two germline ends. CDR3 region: CASSSRGTTYEQYF. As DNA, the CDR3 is TGTGCCAGCAGCTCAAGGGGAACTACCTACGAGCAGTACTTC.

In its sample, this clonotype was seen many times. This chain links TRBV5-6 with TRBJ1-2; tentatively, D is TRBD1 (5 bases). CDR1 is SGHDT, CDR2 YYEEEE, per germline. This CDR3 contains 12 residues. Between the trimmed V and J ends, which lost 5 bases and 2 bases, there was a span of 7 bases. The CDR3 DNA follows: TGTGCCAGCAGACCAGGGAACTATGGCTACACCTTC. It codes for CASRPGNYGYTF. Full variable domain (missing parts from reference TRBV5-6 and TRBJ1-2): DAGVTQSPTHLIKTRGQQVTLRCSPKSGHDTVSWYQQALGQGPQFIFQYYEEEERQRGNFPDRFSGHQFPNYSSELNVNALLLGDSALYLCASRPGNYGYTFGSGTRLTVV.

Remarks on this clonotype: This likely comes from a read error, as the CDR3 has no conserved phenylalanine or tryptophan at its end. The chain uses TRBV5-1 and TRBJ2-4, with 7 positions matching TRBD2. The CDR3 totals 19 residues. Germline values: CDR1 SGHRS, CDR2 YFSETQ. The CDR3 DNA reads TGCGCCAGCAGCTTGGGATGGTATCGGGGGGAGATGGCCATAAACATTCAGTACTCC. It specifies CASSLGWYRGEMAINIQYS.

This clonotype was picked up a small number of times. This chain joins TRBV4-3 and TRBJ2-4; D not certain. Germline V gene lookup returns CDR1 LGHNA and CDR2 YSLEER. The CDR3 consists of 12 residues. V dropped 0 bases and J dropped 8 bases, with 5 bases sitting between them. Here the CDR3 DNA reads TGCGCCAGCAGCCAAGACGATCACATTCAGTACTTC. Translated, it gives CASSQDDHIQYF.

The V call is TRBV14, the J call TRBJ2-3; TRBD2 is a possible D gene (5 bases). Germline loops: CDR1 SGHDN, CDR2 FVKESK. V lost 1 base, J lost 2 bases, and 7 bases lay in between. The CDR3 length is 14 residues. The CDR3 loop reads CASSQGDYTDTQYF. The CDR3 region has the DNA TGTGCCAGCAGCCAAGGAGACTACACAGATACGCAGTATTTT.